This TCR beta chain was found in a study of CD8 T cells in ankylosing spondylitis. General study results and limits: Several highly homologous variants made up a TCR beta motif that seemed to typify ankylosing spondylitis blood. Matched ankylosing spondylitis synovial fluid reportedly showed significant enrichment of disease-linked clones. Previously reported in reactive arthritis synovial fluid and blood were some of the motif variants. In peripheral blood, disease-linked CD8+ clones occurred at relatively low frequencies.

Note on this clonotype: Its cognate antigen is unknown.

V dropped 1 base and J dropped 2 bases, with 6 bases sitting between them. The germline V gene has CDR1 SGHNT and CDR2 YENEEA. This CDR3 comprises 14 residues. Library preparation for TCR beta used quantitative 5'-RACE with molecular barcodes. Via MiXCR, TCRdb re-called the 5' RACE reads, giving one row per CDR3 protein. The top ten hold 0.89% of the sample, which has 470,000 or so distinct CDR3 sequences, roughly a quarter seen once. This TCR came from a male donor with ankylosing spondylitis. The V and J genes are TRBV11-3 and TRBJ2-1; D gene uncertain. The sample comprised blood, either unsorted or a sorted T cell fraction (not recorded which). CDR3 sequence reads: CASSLGRTYNEQFF. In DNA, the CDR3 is TGTGCCAGCAGCTTAGGGCGGACCTACAATGAGCAGTTCTTC.